This TCR beta chain was documented in a study of T cell repertoires in cytomegalovirus infection. Overall study context: A matching HLA type, together with CMV infection, was signaled by public TCR beta signatures. Findings and caveats of the study: Cumulative public TCR beta family frequency identified carriers of CMV plus the relevant HLA.

This clonotype has a count of ten or more. Its target is not known. TCRdb fed the reads into MiXCR, producing one record per CDR3 protein. Found here are tens of thousands of distinct CDR3 sequences, over 3.5% of them singletons; the top ten hold under 25%. The sequence came from a human donor in good health (CMV status not recorded). Some clones in this sample may be carry-over from other donors' samples. Sequencing was performed on PBMCs.

The CDR3, as DNA: TGTGCCAGCAGCTTAGGTTCGAGGGCAGGGAACCAAGAGACCCAGTACTTC. It encodes CASSLGSRAGNQETQYF. The chain is built from TRBV7-2 and TRBJ2-5, with D perhaps being TRBD1 or TRBD2 (5 bases each). This CDR3 contains 17 residues. V was cut by 1 base and J by 0 bases, with 15 bases left in between. Germline CDR1 and CDR2: SGHTA and FQGNSA.